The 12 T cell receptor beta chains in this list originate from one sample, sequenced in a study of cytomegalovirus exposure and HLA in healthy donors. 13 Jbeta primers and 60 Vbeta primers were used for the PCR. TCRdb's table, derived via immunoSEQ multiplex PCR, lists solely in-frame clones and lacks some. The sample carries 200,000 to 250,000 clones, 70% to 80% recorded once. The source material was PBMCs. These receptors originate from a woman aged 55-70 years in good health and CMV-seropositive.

The CDR3 bases are TGTGCCAGCAGCCAAGACCCCGACCCAGGGGCTGAAGCTTTCTTT. It yields the protein CASSQDPDPGAEAFF. This chain connects TRBV4-2 to TRBJ1-1; possible D gene TRBD1, 6 bases. CDR1 is LGHNA, CDR2 YNFKEQ, per germline. This CDR3 is 15 amino acids long. Trimming took 0 bases from V and 6 from J, leaving 14 bases between them.

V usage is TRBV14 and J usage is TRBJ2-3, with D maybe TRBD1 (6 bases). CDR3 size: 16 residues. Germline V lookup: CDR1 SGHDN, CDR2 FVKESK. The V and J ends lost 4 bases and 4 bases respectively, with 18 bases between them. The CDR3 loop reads CASSPTDSLSPDTQYF. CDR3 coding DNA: TGTGCCAGCAGCCCGACGGACAGTCTGAGTCCAGATACGCAGTATTTT.

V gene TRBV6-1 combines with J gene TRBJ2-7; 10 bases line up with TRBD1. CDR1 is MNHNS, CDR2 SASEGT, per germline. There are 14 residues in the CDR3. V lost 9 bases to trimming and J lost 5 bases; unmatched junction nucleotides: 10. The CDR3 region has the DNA TGTGCCAGGATACCGGACAGGGGGTCGGACGAGCAGTACTTC. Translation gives CARIPDRGSDEQYF.

The CDR3 nucleotides are TGTGCCAGCAGCTTAACAGAAACTAATGAAAAACTGTTTTTT. It yields the protein CASSLTETNEKLFF. The chain uses TRBV7-2 and TRBJ1-4; D is unresolved. Germline-derived CDR1 and CDR2 are SGHTA and FQGNSA. This CDR3 has 14 amino acids. V was clipped by 2 bases and J by 1 base, with 5 bases between them.

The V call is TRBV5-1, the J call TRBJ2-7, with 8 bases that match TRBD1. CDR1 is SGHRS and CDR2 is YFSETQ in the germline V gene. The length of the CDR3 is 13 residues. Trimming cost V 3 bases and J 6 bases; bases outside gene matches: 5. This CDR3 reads CASSSQGEREQYF. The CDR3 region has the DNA TGCGCCAGCAGCTCACAGGGGGAGCGCGAGCAGTACTTC. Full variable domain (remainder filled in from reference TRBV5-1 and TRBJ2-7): KAGVTQTPRYLIKTRGQQVTLSCSPISGHRSVSWYQQTPGQGLQFLFEYFSETQRNKGNFPGRFSGRQFSNSRSEMNVSTLELGDSALYLCASSSQGEREQYFGPGTRLTVT.

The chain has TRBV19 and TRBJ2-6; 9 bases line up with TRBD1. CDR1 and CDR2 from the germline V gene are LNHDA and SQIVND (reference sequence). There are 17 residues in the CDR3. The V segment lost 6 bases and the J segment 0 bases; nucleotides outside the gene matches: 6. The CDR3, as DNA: TGTGCCAGTAGCAACAGGGGGCTTACCTCTGGGGCCAACGTCCTGACTTTC. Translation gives CASSNRGLTSGANVLTF.

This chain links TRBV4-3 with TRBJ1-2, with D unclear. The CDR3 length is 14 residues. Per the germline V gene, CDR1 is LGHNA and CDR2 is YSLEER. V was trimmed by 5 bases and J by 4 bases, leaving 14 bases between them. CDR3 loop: CASSLGGATYGYTF. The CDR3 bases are TGCGCCAGCAGCTTAGGTGGAGCGACCTATGGCTACACCTTC.

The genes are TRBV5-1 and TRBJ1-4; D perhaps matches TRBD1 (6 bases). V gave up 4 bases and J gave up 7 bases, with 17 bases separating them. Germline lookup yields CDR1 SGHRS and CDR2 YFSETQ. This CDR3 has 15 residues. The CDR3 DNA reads TGCGCCAGCAGCCGGTCAGGGGCCGAGGGTGAAAAACTGTTTTTT. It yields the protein CASSRSGAEGEKLFF.

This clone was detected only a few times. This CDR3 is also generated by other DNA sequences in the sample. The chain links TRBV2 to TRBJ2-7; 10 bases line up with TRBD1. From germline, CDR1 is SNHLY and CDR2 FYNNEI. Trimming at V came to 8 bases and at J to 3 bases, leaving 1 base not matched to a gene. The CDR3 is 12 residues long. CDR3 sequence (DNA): TGTGCCAGCCGGGACAGGGGCTACGAGCAGTACTTC. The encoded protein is CASRDRGYEQYF.

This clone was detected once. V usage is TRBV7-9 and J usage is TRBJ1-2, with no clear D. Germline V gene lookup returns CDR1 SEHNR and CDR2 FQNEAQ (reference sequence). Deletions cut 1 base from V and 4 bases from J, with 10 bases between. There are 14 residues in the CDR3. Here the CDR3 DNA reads TGTGCCAGCAGCTTAGGAGAGATGCCCTATGGCTACACCTTC. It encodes CASSLGEMPYGYTF.

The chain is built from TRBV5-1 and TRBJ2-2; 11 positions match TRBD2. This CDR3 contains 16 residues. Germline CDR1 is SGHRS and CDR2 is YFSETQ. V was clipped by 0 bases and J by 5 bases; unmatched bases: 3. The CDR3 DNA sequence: TGCGCCAGCAGCTTGGCCCCTAGCGGGAGGACCGGGGAGCTGTTTTTT. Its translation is CASSLAPSGRTGELFF.

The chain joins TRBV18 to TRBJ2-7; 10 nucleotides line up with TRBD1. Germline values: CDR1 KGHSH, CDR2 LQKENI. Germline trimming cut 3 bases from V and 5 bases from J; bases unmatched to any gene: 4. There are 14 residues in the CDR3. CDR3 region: CASSPGTGDDEQYF. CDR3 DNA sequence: TGTGCCAGCTCACCTGGGACAGGGGATGACGAGCAGTACTTC.